Below, 4 T cell receptor beta chains from the same sample are listed, as sequenced in a study of early T cells in non-severe SARS-CoV-2 infection. MiXCR was run by TCRdb on the 5' RACE reads, yielding one entry per CDR3 protein. The repertoire holds some 60,000 distinct CDR3 sequences, with over 10% as singletons. Specimen: whole blood. The receptors shown here come from an adult who was a healthcare worker with PCR-confirmed SARS-CoV-2 infection or an uninfected control (not recorded which).

The rearrangement uses TRBV12-3 or TRBV12-4 and TRBJ2-7; the D gene is possibly TRBD1 (6 bases). The CDR3 covers 14 residues. Trimming took off 3 bases at V and 2 bases at J, with 11 bases between the two ends. This CDR3 is CASSFWGPTYEQYF. In DNA form, the CDR3 reads TGTGCCAGCAGTTTTTGGGGGCCCACCTACGAGCAGTACTTC.

This clonotype came up a few times. The chain employs TRBV6-6 and TRBJ1-1, with 8 bases that match TRBD1. V lost 6 bases, J lost 8 bases, and 23 bases stayed unmatched. The CDR3 consists of 18 residues. CDR1 is MNHNY and CDR2 is SVGAGI in the germline V gene (reference sequence). Written as DNA, the CDR3 is TGTGCCAGCAGCTACCCGGAAAGTTTTGGACAGGGAGGATACGAAGCTTTCTTT. Translation: CASSYPESFGQGGYEAFF.

At least ten counts were recorded for this clonotype. V gene TRBV7-6 combines with J gene TRBJ2-3; D is possibly TRBD1 (6 bases). Per germline, CDR1 SGHVS and CDR2 FNYEAQ. V was pared by 4 bases and J by 1 base, with 15 bases between. The length of the CDR3 is 16 residues. In nucleotides, the CDR3 is TGTGCCAGCAGCTCTGGGACATCCCGGGGCACAGATACGCAGTATTTT. Encoded protein: CASSSGTSRGTDTQYF.

This clonotype has more than one count but fewer than ten. A read error may account for a junction end that differs from germline. The gene calls are TRBV27 and TRBJ2-1, with TRBD2 matching over 9 bases. This CDR3 is built from 15 residues. Per the germline V gene, CDR1 is MNHEY and CDR2 is SMNVEV (reference sequence). CDR3 loop: CASRHSGSAYNEQFF. In DNA form, the CDR3 reads TGTGCCAGCAGACATAGCGGGAGTGCCTACAATGAACAGTTCTTC.